These 27 T cell receptor beta chains came from one sample sequenced in a study of radiotherapy plus CTLA-4 blockade in lung cancer. This table comes from immunoSEQ multiplex PCR, and its TCRdb copy is limited to in-frame clones, with some not included. The repertoire holds roughly 97,000 clones, roughly 79% seen once, with about 3% in the top ten. This specimen was peripheral blood, taken from a patient treated with radiotherapy plus ipilimumab. These receptors originate from a human donor with non-small cell lung cancer who had a partial response to radiotherapy plus ipilimumab. Some clones in this sample may be carry-over from other donors' samples.

The chain couples TRBV11-3 to TRBJ1-1, with 9 nucleotides matching TRBD1. The CDR3 is 17 amino acids. V trimming: 5 bases; J trimming: 1 base; junction bases outside the gene matches: 11. Per the germline V gene, CDR1 is SGHNT and CDR2 is YENEEA. The CDR3 DNA is TGTGCCAGCAGCCGGGGACAGGGAGCCGGGGCGAACACTGAAGCTTTCTTT. This gives the protein CASSRGQGAGANTEAFF.

The chain combines TRBV6-5 with TRBJ1-4; 7 bases match TRBD1. Germline-derived CDR1 and CDR2 are MNHEY and SVGAGI. J lost 6 bases, V lost 2 bases, and 9 bases had no gene match. This CDR3 has 16 amino acids. This CDR3 reads CASSYARRGRHEKLFF. In nucleotides, the CDR3 is TGTGCCAGCAGTTACGCGAGGAGGGGGCGCCATGAAAAACTGTTTTTT.

The V gene is TRBV27, the J gene TRBJ2-7; 8 bases match TRBD1. The length of the CDR3 is 18 residues. Germline lookup yields CDR1 MNHEY and CDR2 SMNVEV (reference sequence). V shed 0 bases, J shed 3 bases, and the junction held 13 bases outside the gene matches. CDR3 DNA sequence: TGTGCCAGCAGTTTATCGGTTTTGGACAGGGTTCTGGGCTACGAGCAGTACTTC. Protein: CASSLSVLDRVLGYEQYF.

The chain is built from TRBV4-3 and TRBJ2-1; D not resolved. The V gene's germline CDR1 is LGHNA and CDR2 YSLEER. The length of the CDR3 is 15 residues. V dropped 0 bases and J dropped 12 bases, with 18 bases sitting between them. The CDR3 reads CASSQDIAAAEWQFF. The CDR3 DNA reads TGCGCCAGCAGCCAAGATATTGCGGCAGCTGAATGGCAGTTCTTC.

This clone was recorded a few times. The rearrangement uses TRBV7-2 and TRBJ2-1; 9 nucleotides agree with TRBD2. Germline values: CDR1 SGHTA, CDR2 FQGNSA. The CDR3 consists of 16 residues. V shed 5 bases and J 6 bases; nucleotides not matched to a gene: 11. The DNA for the CDR3 is TGTGCCAGCAGCGCGGGGGGGGGTAGCGGGACCAATGAGCAGTTCTTC. The encoded protein is CASSAGGGSGTNEQFF.

The rearrangement joins TRBV20-1 to TRBJ1-3; D unclear. CDR1 and CDR2 from the germline V gene are DFQATT and SNEGSKA (reference sequence). The germline V and J ends were trimmed by 3 bases and 3 bases, with 3 bases remaining between them. CDR3 length equals 11 residues. The CDR3 coding sequence is TGCAGTGCTAGTAGTGGAAACACCATATATTTT. Translating it yields CSASSGNTIYF.

This clone has more than one count but fewer than ten. The chain uses TRBV5-1 and TRBJ2-3, with D perhaps matching TRBD2 (5 bases). CDR3 size: 19 residues. Trimming cost V 0 bases and J 0 bases, with 20 bases left between them. Looked up from germline, CDR1 is SGHRS and CDR2 is YFSETQ. CDR3 nucleotides: TGCGCCAGCAGCTTGGATAGTTTCGGCAGGAGGACTAGCACAGATACGCAGTATTTT. Its translation is CASSLDSFGRRTSTDTQYF.

This chain connects TRBV2 to TRBJ2-7; D perhaps matches TRBD2 (6 bases). CDR3 length: 14 residues. Trimming took off 5 bases at V and 7 bases at J, with 18 bases between the two ends. Germline-derived CDR1 and CDR2 are SNHLY and FYNNEI. As DNA, the CDR3 is TGTGCCAGCAGTTCCCTGGCTAGCGCCACAGAGCAGTACTTC. Translated, it gives CASSSLASATEQYF.

The V and J genes are TRBV7-3 and TRBJ2-1, with 9 bases fitting TRBD2. Trimming took 5 bases from V and 6 from J; bases not matched to a gene: 5. CDR3 length: 14 amino acids. Germline V gene lookup returns CDR1 SGHTA and CDR2 FQGTGA. The CDR3 DNA sequence: TGTGCCAGCAGCCTGGGACTAGCCGTCAATGAGCAGTTCTTC. Residues: CASSLGLAVNEQFF.

This sequence joins TRBV7-9 and TRBJ2-5; D uncertain. The tail of the sequence fits TRBJ2-7 better, so the J call may be wrong. CDR3 length: 11 residues. Per germline, CDR1 SEHNR and CDR2 FQNEAQ (reference sequence). The CDR3 spells CASSPLYEQYF. CDR3 in DNA: TGTGCCAGCAGCCCATTATACGAGCAGTACTTC.

The chain combines TRBV5-1 with TRBJ2-7; possibly TRBD1 for D (6 bases). The V gene lost 3 bases and the J gene lost 0 bases, with 10 bases spanning the gap. Germline V lookup: CDR1 SGHRS, CDR2 YFSETQ. The CDR3 runs to 14 residues. The CDR3 DNA sequence: TGCGCCAGCAGCTCCGGGACATCCTCCTACGAGCAGTACTTC. Amino acid sequence: CASSSGTSSYEQYF.

The J gene is TRBJ1-5, the V gene TRBV28; the D gene is possibly TRBD1 (5 bases). CDR3 length: 14 residues. Per germline, CDR1 MDHEN and CDR2 SYDVKM. Trimming took 2 bases from V and 7 from J, leaving 12 bases between them. The chain's CDR3 is CASSLAGVSQPQHF. The CDR3 DNA reads TGTGCCAGCAGTTTAGCGGGGGTCAGCCAGCCCCAGCATTTT.

This clone was counted a few times. V and J are TRBV6-6 and TRBJ1-4, with D perhaps matching TRBD1 (5 bases). The CDR3 is 14 amino acids. Germline V gives CDR1 MNHNY, CDR2 SVGAGI (reference sequence). V lost 0 bases and J lost 3, with 5 bases in between. The CDR3 DNA reads as TGTGCCAGCAGTTACTCAGGGGCTAATGAAAAACTGTTTTTT. It translates to CASSYSGANEKLFF.

V usage is TRBV19 and J usage is TRBJ1-4; D is unresolved. CDR3 length: 17 amino acids. The germline V gene has CDR1 LNHDA and CDR2 SQIVND (reference sequence). V dropped 7 bases and J dropped 5 bases, with 23 bases sitting between them. In DNA, the CDR3 is TGTGCCAGTACCCCCGGCCTTGTGAGACACCGAAATGAAAAACTGTTTTTT. Encoded protein: CASTPGLVRHRNEKLFF. The full variable domain, in which reference TRBV19 and TRBJ1-4 provide the parts outside the CDR3, is DGGITQSPKYLFRKEGQNVTLSCEQNLNHDAMYWYRQDPGQGLRLIYYSQIVNDFQKGDIAEGYSVSREKKESFPLTVTSAQKNPTAFYLCASTPGLVRHRNEKLFFGSGTQLSVL.

The chain links TRBV28 to TRBJ2-7; 10 bases line up with TRBD1. CDR3 length: 13 residues. Germline CDR1 is MDHEN and CDR2 is SYDVKM. J was trimmed by 6 bases and V by 3 bases; bases with no gene match: 2. The CDR3 coding sequence is TGTGCCAGCAGTTTGACAGGGGGCATCGAGCAGTACTTC. Its translation: CASSLTGGIEQYF.

Here the CDR3 DNA reads TGTGCCAGCAGGGGACAGCTTAGAGAGACCCAGTACTTC. Its translation: CASRGQLRETQYF. V gene TRBV2 combines with J gene TRBJ2-5; TRBD1 aligns across 7 bases. This CDR3 is 13 amino acids long. The V and J ends lost 6 bases and 4 bases, in that order; junction bases with no gene match: 5. Germline CDR1 is SNHLY and CDR2 is FYNNEI.

The chain employs TRBV28 and TRBJ2-1; 8 bases are shared with TRBD2. Germline lookup yields CDR1 MDHEN and CDR2 SYDVKM. This CDR3 contains 17 residues. Germline trimming cut 3 bases from V and 0 bases from J; bases unmatched to any gene: 7. CDR3: CASSFAGLASSYNEQFF. In nucleotides, the CDR3 is TGTGCCAGCAGTTTTGCCGGACTAGCTTCCTCCTACAATGAGCAGTTCTTC.

V gene TRBV27 combines with J gene TRBJ2-1, with 8 bases identical to TRBD2. CDR1 MNHEY and CDR2 SMNVEV come from the germline V gene (reference sequence). The CDR3 totals 15 residues. With 1 base clipped from V and 7 bases from J, the junction kept 6 bases outside the gene matches. CDR3 in amino acids: CASSLLASGGNEQFF. The CDR3 DNA reads as TGTGCCAGCAGTTTATTAGCGTCGGGAGGGAATGAGCAGTTCTTC.

This clone was seen a handful of times. V usage is TRBV6-1 and J usage is TRBJ1-1; D call uncertain. The CDR3 contains 13 residues. Trimming pared 7 bases from V and 5 bases from J, leaving 14 bases between. Germline-derived CDR1 and CDR2 are MNHNS and SASEGT. In nucleotides, the CDR3 is TGTGCCAGCACCCCACTTTTATGGACTGAAGCTTTCTTT. Translating gives CASTPLLWTEAFF.

This rearrangement joins TRBV20-1 to TRBJ1-2; possibly TRBD1 for D (5 bases). Deletions cut 4 bases from V and 3 bases from J, with 6 bases between. This CDR3 is 11 amino acids long. In germline, CDR1 is DFQATT, CDR2 SNEGSKA (reference sequence). The CDR3 loop is CSATGYYGYTF. As DNA, the CDR3 is TGCAGTGCTACAGGGTACTATGGCTACACCTTC.

The J gene is TRBJ2-5, the V gene TRBV20-1; a possible D gene is TRBD2 (5 bases). The V and J ends lost 8 bases and 7 bases respectively, with 14 bases between them. Looked up from germline, CDR1 is DFQATT and CDR2 is SNEGSKA (reference sequence). CDR3 length equals 11 residues. The CDR3 bases are TGCAGTTCGGACTCCCTGGGGACCCAGTACTTC. Residues: CSSDSLGTQYF.

This clone was counted once. The chain carries TRBV2 and TRBJ2-3; 13 nucleotides agree with TRBD2. CDR1 SNHLY and CDR2 FYNNEI come from the germline V gene. J lost 6 bases, V lost 6 bases, and 6 bases had no gene match. This CDR3 comprises 15 residues. The CDR3 nucleotides are TGTGCCAGCAGAGCCGGGACTAGCGGGGCGGATACGCAGTATTTT. This encodes CASRAGTSGADTQYF.

This clone was seen more than once but under ten times. The chain uses TRBV4-3 and TRBJ1-1; no reliable D call. The V gene lost 6 bases and the J gene lost 1 base, with 9 bases spanning the gap. CDR3 length: 13 residues. CDR1 LGHNA and CDR2 YSLEER come from the germline V gene. CDR3 region: CASSGTANTEAFF. In DNA form, the CDR3 reads TGCGCCAGCAGTGGAACAGCGAACACTGAAGCTTTCTTT.

The V gene is TRBV30, the J gene TRBJ1-5; the match to TRBD1 covers 10 bases. The ends lost 1 base at V and 6 bases at J; junction bases unmatched: 3. Germline assignment: CDR1 GTSNPN and CDR2 SVGIG (reference sequence). The CDR3 length is 14 residues. The CDR3 spells CAWSGQGAGQPQHF. CDR3 nucleotides: TGTGCCTGGAGTGGACAGGGGGCGGGTCAGCCCCAGCATTTT.

V usage is TRBV27 and J usage is TRBJ2-1; 15 bases agree with TRBD2. CDR3 length: 14 residues. Trimming at V came to 5 bases and at J to 12 bases, leaving 5 bases not matched to a gene. The germline gives CDR1 MNHEY, CDR2 SMNVEV (reference sequence). CDR3 nucleotides: TGTGCCAGCAGTCCCGGGACTAGCGGGAGGATGCAGTTCTTC. Its protein is CASSPGTSGRMQFF.

V gene TRBV7-8 combines with J gene TRBJ2-2; D remains unclear. V was trimmed by 1 base and J by 7 bases, leaving 10 bases between them. Germline CDR1 SGHVS, CDR2 FQNEAQ. The CDR3 has 14 residues. CDR3 protein: CASSLGAGHGELFF. The CDR3 DNA reads as TGTGCCAGCAGCTTAGGGGCCGGCCACGGGGAGCTGTTTTTT.

The chain uses TRBV7-2 and TRBJ1-1; 7 bases line up with TRBD1. The CDR3 totals 15 residues. V was clipped by 2 bases and J by 1 base; unmatched bases: 4. Germline V gene data show CDR1 as SGHTA and CDR2 as FQGNSA. In DNA form, the CDR3 reads TGTGCCAGCAGCTTATGGGGGACAGCGAACACTGAAGCTTTCTTT. Its translation: CASSLWGTANTEAFF.